This T cell receptor (beta chain) appears in the sequencing data of a study of cytomegalovirus exposure and HLA in healthy donors. General study findings and limits: Near-uniform donor sequencing depth was presumed by presence/absence analyses.

The sample holds a few counts of this clone. Its antigen is as yet unknown. The CDR3 spans 18 residues. J gave up 1 base and V 4 bases, and 10 bases lay outside the gene matches. Germline-derived CDR1 and CDR2 are LNHDA and SQIVND (reference sequence). PCR employed 60 Vbeta and 13 Jbeta primers. Data came from immunoSEQ multiplex PCR; TCRdb stores just in-frame clones and leaves some out. The sample lists 160,000 or so clones, just over 70% occurring once. The chain carries TRBV19 and TRBJ1-1; 12 nucleotides line up with TRBD1. Sample: PBMCs. This TCR was sampled from a man aged 18 to 30 in good health and CMV-seropositive. The CDR3 here is CASSKGTGGVSSNTEAFF. CDR3 DNA: TGTGCCAGTAGTAAAGGGACAGGGGGCGTCTCATCGAACACTGAAGCTTTCTTT.